A single sample gave rise to the 12 T cell receptor beta chains below, sequenced in a study of metastatic and nonmetastatic thyroid tumors (dated by TCRdb to the early 2020s). The library was obtained by PCR. The run used an Illumina HiSeq 4000. TCRdb trimmed the raw reads at Q25, called clones with MiXCR and kept productive beta chains. Here the sample has several thousand clones; more than 30% occur a single time. The ten largest clones take up about 18% of the sample. No patient had received any treatment before thyroid surgery. Sample: adjacent normal tissue. Every receptor here comes from a female donor with papillary thyroid cancer or a benign thyroid nodule (not recorded which). Some clones in this sample may be carry-over from other donors' samples.

The chain is built from TRBV6-1 and TRBJ2-1, with D perhaps TRBD1 (6 bases). The germline V gene encodes CDR1 MNHNS and CDR2 SASEGT. There are 15 residues in the CDR3. The V and J ends lost 10 bases and 0 bases respectively, with 16 bases between them. The CDR3 sequence: CATEGGHISYNEQFF. As DNA, the CDR3 is TGTGCCACCGAAGGGGGACATATCTCCTACAATGAGCAGTTCTTC.

This clone was seen more than once but under ten times. The CDR3 region has the DNA TGCAGTGCTTCGGGACAGGGAGAGACCTACGAGCAGTACTTC. Residues: CSASGQGETYEQYF. The chain carries TRBV20-1 and TRBJ2-7; 9 nucleotides align to TRBD1. From germline, CDR1 is DFQATT and CDR2 SNEGSKA (reference sequence). The J segment lost 2 bases and the V segment lost 5 bases, leaving 7 bases of the junction unmatched. The CDR3 has 14 amino acids.

This clone is large. The V and J genes are TRBV6-1 and TRBJ2-1, with TRBD2 identical over 11 bases. The CDR3 runs to 15 residues. V lost 6 bases and J lost 8; bases outside the gene matches: 9. Germline V gives CDR1 MNHNS, CDR2 SASEGT. The CDR3 region is CASRVTSGSGHEQFF. The CDR3, as DNA: TGTGCCAGCAGGGTAACTAGCGGGAGTGGCCATGAGCAGTTCTTC.

The V gene is TRBV20-1, the J gene TRBJ2-1; 9 bases line up with TRBD2. V shed 1 base and J 6 bases; nucleotides not matched to a gene: 7. The CDR3 contains 15 residues. Germline V gives CDR1 DFQATT, CDR2 SNEGSKA (reference sequence). CDR3 DNA sequence: TGCAGTGCTAGAGTGCGGGAGGGGTTATCCAATGAGCAGTTCTTC. Translating it yields CSARVREGLSNEQFF.

The gene calls are TRBV6-1 and TRBJ2-3; D might be TRBD2 (7 bases). This CDR3 contains 13 residues. Per the germline V gene, CDR1 is MNHNS and CDR2 is SASEGT. Trimming pared 6 bases from V and 8 bases from J, leaving 15 bases between. CDR3 loop: CASRTRGGGTQYF. The DNA for the CDR3 is TGTGCCAGCAGGACGAGGGGGGGCGGTACGCAGTATTTT.

This clone was picked up a small number of times. The rearrangement links TRBV28 to TRBJ2-1, with TRBD1 identical over 10 bases. The CDR3 is made up of 15 amino acids. Germline V gene data show CDR1 as MDHEN and CDR2 as SYDVKM. Trimming at V came to 6 bases and at J to 7 bases, leaving 9 bases not matched to a gene. As DNA, the CDR3 is TGTGCCAGCAGCGGGACAGGGGCTCAACAAAATGAGCAGTTCTTC. Translating it yields CASSGTGAQQNEQFF.

This clone has only a few counts. CDR3 region: CASSWTGSDTQYF. The CDR3 DNA reads as TGTGCCAGCAGCTGGACAGGGTCAGATACGCAGTATTTT. The chain combines TRBV9 with TRBJ2-3, with 8 bases fitting TRBD1. Germline V gene lookup returns CDR1 SGDLS and CDR2 YYNGEE. This CDR3 is built from 13 residues. V shed 4 bases, J shed 4 bases, and the junction held 2 bases outside the gene matches.

Sample share makes this clone medium-sized. This chain connects TRBV19 to TRBJ2-7; D is unresolved. Trimming cost V 5 bases and J 3 bases, with 8 bases left between them. Germline CDR1 LNHDA, CDR2 SQIVND (reference sequence). The CDR3 has 12 amino acids. The CDR3 DNA follows: TGTGCCAGTAGTGAGGACGGCTACGAGCAGTACTTC. Its translation is CASSEDGYEQYF.

This chain uses TRBV20-1 with TRBJ2-1; 8 bases are a match to TRBD2. The trim removed 0 bases at V and 6 bases at J, leaving 7 bases unmatched. The CDR3 spans 15 residues. Germline loops: CDR1 DFQATT, CDR2 SNEGSKA (reference sequence). CDR3 coding DNA: TGCAGTGCTAGAGATGTCCGGGAGGGCAGCAATGAGCAGTTCTTC. Amino acid sequence: CSARDVREGSNEQFF.

This clone is medium-sized by share. This chain connects TRBV20-1 to TRBJ1-6; a possible D gene is TRBD1 (6 bases). The V and J ends lost 0 bases and 6 bases respectively, with 12 bases between them. The CDR3 has 15 amino acids. Germline V CDR1 and CDR2: DFQATT, SNEGSKA (reference sequence). Here the CDR3 reads CSARETQGSNSPLHF. CDR3 in DNA: TGCAGTGCTAGAGAAACACAGGGAAGTAATTCACCCCTCCACTTT.

By sample share, this clone is medium-sized. V and J are TRBV9 and TRBJ2-1; tentative D call: TRBD1 (5 bases). CDR1 and CDR2 from the germline V gene are SGDLS and YYNGEE. This CDR3 is built from 13 residues. Between the trimmed V and J ends, which lost 5 bases and 3 bases, there was a span of 9 bases. As DNA, the CDR3 is TGTGCCAGCAGTATTAGGGGCTACAATGAGCAGTTCTTC. This encodes CASSIRGYNEQFF.

The J gene is TRBJ2-1, the V gene TRBV20-1; TRBD2 agrees at 14 bases. Looked up from germline, CDR1 is DFQATT and CDR2 is SNEGSKA (reference sequence). The CDR3 extends over 17 amino acids. Losses at the gene ends were 1 base for V and 0 bases for J; bases not matched to a gene: 2. The CDR3 DNA sequence: TGCAGTGCTAGAGGACTAGCGGGAGGGCCCTCCTACAATGAGCAGTTCTTC. As protein: CSARGLAGGPSYNEQFF.